The present T cell receptor beta chain was sequenced within a study of post-analysis software for immune sequencing data. The CDR3 totals 16 residues. The V end lost 4 bases, the J end lost 3 bases, and 14 bases lay between the germline ends. CDR1 is SGHRS, CDR2 YFSETQ, per germline. Unique molecular identifiers featured in each of the TCR beta cDNA libraries. TCRdb redid the calling of the PCR reads with MiXCR, one entry per CDR3 protein. This sample yields about 560,000 distinct CDR3 sequences, of which about 44% are seen a single time; 1.5% to 2% belongs to the top ten. As for this clonotype: Antigen: not known.

Study conclusions and caveats: Relative to controls, patients with multiple sclerosis showed significantly lower normalized Chao1 diversity. When the samples were clustered directly with F measure, those that had been prepared in the same batch showed strong co-clustering. TRBV5-6, TRBV5-1 and TRBV20-1 belonged to a set of roughly 5 TRBV segments that were more frequent in patients than controls.

Sequences were obtained from blood. The chain combines TRBV5-1 with TRBJ2-6; D may be TRBD1 (6 bases). This clonotype was obtained from a girl aged 10 to 17 with multiple sclerosis. CDR3 DNA: TGCGCCAGCAGCACAGGGACGGCTAATGGGGCCAACGTCCTGACTTTC. This sequence encodes CASSTGTANGANVLTF.